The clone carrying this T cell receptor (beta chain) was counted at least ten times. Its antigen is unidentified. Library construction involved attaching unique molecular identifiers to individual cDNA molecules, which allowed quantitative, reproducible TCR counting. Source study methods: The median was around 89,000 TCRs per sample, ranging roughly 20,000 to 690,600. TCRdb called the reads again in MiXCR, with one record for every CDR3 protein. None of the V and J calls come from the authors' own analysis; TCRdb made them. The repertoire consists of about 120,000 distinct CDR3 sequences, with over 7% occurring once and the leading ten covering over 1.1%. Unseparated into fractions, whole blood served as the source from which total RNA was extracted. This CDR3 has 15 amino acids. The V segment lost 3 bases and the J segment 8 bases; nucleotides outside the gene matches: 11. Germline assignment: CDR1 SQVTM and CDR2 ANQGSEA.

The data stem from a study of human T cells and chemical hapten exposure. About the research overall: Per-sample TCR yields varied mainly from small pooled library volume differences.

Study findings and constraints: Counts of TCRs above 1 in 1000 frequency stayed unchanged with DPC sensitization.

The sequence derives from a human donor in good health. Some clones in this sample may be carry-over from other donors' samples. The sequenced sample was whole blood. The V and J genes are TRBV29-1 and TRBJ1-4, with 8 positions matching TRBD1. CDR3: CSVEGAGGGGEKLFF. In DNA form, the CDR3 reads TGCAGCGTTGAGGGGGCAGGGGGCGGAGGCGAAAAACTGTTTTTT. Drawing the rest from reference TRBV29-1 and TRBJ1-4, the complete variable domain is SAVISQKPSRDICQRGTSLTIQCQVDSQVTMMFWYRQQPGQSLTLIATANQGSEATYESGFVIDKFPISRPNLTFSTLTVSNMSPEDSSIYLCSVEGAGGGGEKLFFGSGTQLSVL.